This T cell receptor (beta chain) stems from a study of control samples from healthy donors and cancer patients. The germline gives CDR1 ENHRY, CDR2 SYGVKD. V lost 0 bases and J 4 bases, leaving 7 bases between the germline ends. CDR3 size: 14 residues. TCRdb keeps only in-frame clones here, not all; method: immunoSEQ multiplex PCR. The data contain about 150,000 clones, 93% of them seen just once; the ten biggest clones take up roughly 6.2%. This chain uses TRBV10-3 with TRBJ1-5; no definite D call. The clonotype was recovered from a man between 18 and 29 years old in good health. Material: blood. This CDR3 is CAISESNGNQPQHF. As DNA, the CDR3 is TGTGCCATCAGTGAGTCGAACGGGAATCAGCCCCAGCATTTT.